This entry is about one TCR beta chain. This record comes from a study of blood T cell repertoires in COVID-19. Study information: The study drew acute and convalescent COVID-19 samples from the United States, Italy and Spain. Sources were T cells, B-cell-depleted T cells, or PBMCs; the material itself was cDNA or gDNA.

As processed by the authors: Using reference gene primer amplification, nucleated cell counts were estimated. Using immunoSEQ multiplex PCR, the repertoire was profiled, and TCRdb retains in-frame clones only, with some absent. For V, J and clone size, that table is used; D and trimming come from the DNA. The data show approximately 25,000 clones, roughly 90% seen once. CDR3 length: 15 residues. V dropped 1 base and J dropped 5; count of bases not matched to a gene: 6. Germline V lookup: CDR1 SGHVS, CDR2 FNYEAQ. The genes are TRBV7-6 and TRBJ2-5; 8 bases agree with TRBD2. The clonotype comes from a human donor with active COVID-19. The donor label of this sample is uncertain. The source material was peripheral blood. The CDR3 is CASSLGTSSSETQYF. Here the CDR3 DNA reads TGTGCCAGCAGCTTAGGGACTAGCAGTTCGGAGACCCAGTACTTC.